Presented here are 9 T cell receptor beta chains from one specimen sequenced in a study of cytomegalovirus exposure and HLA in healthy donors. A multiplex PCR was run with 60 Vbeta primers and 13 Jbeta primers. Only in-frame clones appear in the TCRdb table, and some are missing; sequencing was by immunoSEQ multiplex PCR. Of about 120,000 clones listed, 65% to 80% are singletons. What was sequenced was PBMCs. All receptors derive from a human donor in good health.

Written as DNA, the CDR3 is TGTGCCAGCAGCTTAGGTGGACAGGAGATAATCTCTAGCACAGATACGCAGTATTTT. As protein: CASSLGGQEIISSTDTQYF. The chain couples TRBV13 to TRBJ2-3; 7 bases match TRBD1. J lost 0 bases, V lost 0 bases, and 12 bases had no gene match. Per the germline V gene, CDR1 is PRHDT and CDR2 is FYEKMQ (reference sequence). This CDR3 contains 19 residues.

The rearrangement uses TRBV5-1 and TRBJ2-7; D is possibly TRBD1 (6 bases). Germline V gene sequence: CDR1 SGHRS, CDR2 YFSETQ. V was cut by 3 bases and J by 3 bases, with 19 bases left in between. This CDR3 has 16 residues. CDR3 coding DNA: TGCGCCAGCAGCTGGACCCCGGGACACCTAATCTACGAGCAGTACTTC. Translation gives CASSWTPGHLIYEQYF.

The table lists this clone with a few counts. The rearrangement joins TRBV6-1 to TRBJ1-4; D not resolved. The germline V and J ends were trimmed by 4 bases and 8 bases, with 14 bases remaining between them. This CDR3 spans 14 amino acids. CDR1 MNHNS and CDR2 SASEGT come from the germline V gene. CDR3 protein: CASSGSAGGEKLFF. Here the CDR3 DNA reads TGTGCCAGCAGTGGATCTGCGGGTGGGGAAAAACTGTTTTTT.

The chain has TRBV7-2 and TRBJ1-2, with a weak D call TRBD1 (6 bases). V was trimmed by 2 bases and J by 3 bases, leaving 10 bases between them. Looked up from germline, CDR1 is SGHTA and CDR2 is FQGNSA. The CDR3 runs to 14 residues. The CDR3 reads CASSLQGSHYGYTF. Here the CDR3 DNA reads TGTGCCAGCAGCTTACAGGGGTCCCACTATGGCTACACCTTC.

The gene calls are TRBV5-4 and TRBJ1-4, with TRBD1 as a possible D gene (5 bases). Germline values: CDR1 SGHNT, CDR2 YYREEE (reference sequence). Trimming removed 1 base at V and 2 bases at J, with 6 bases between. The CDR3 contains 14 residues. The CDR3 nucleotides are TGTGCCAGCAGCTTGTGGGGCACTAATGAAAAACTGTTTTTT. Its translation: CASSLWGTNEKLFF.

The chain is built from TRBV7-6 and TRBJ2-1; D perhaps matches TRBD2 (6 bases). This CDR3 region has 17 residues. Per the germline V gene, CDR1 is SGHVS and CDR2 is FNYEAQ. Deletions cut 1 base from V and 4 bases from J, with 17 bases between. CDR3 nucleotides: TGTGCCAGCAGCTTAGAGCGGGCGACTTCTTTATACAATGAGCAGTTCTTC. Translation: CASSLERATSLYNEQFF.

This chain joins TRBV9 and TRBJ2-7, with D possibly being TRBD1 (5 bases). V was shortened by 0 bases and J by 3 bases, with 10 bases between the two germline ends. There are 14 residues in the CDR3. Germline loops: CDR1 SGDLS, CDR2 YYNGEE. The DNA of the CDR3 is TGTGCCAGCAGCGTAGAGTCAGGGTTCTACGAGCAGTACTTC. Its translation is CASSVESGFYEQYF.

This clone was seen a few times. This rearrangement joins TRBV7-9 to TRBJ1-4; D is uncertain. The germline V gene encodes CDR1 SEHNR and CDR2 FQNEAQ (reference sequence). Trimming removed 4 bases from V and 0 bases from J, with 6 bases in between. CDR3 length: 14 residues. CDR3 in amino acids: CASSWETTNEKLFF. The CDR3, as DNA: TGTGCCAGCAGCTGGGAGACAACTAATGAAAAACTGTTTTTT.

The chain has TRBV6-5 and TRBJ1-4; TRBD1 matches at 7 bases. The germline V gene encodes CDR1 MNHEY and CDR2 SVGAGI. CDR3 length equals 15 residues. The J segment lost 7 bases and the V segment lost 6 bases, leaving 11 bases of the junction unmatched. The CDR3 region is CASRGRKGAPEKLFF. DNA of the CDR3: TGTGCCAGCAGAGGACGAAAGGGGGCCCCTGAAAAACTGTTTTTT.